This paragraph reports one T cell receptor beta chain. As yet, its antigen is unknown. One entry per CDR3 protein, called by TCRdb with MiXCR from the 5' RACE reads. In the table there are 470,000 or so distinct CDR3 sequences, roughly 25% of which are singletons. This record belongs to a study of T-cell memory formation after mild COVID-19. Study-wide results and limits: Nothing showed for sure that second-wave clones peaking on day 37 were SARS-CoV-2 specific. Several responding clones turned up in pre-infection memory, indicating that cross-reactive memory may have taken part. CD4+ bias marked clones expanding day 15 to 37, unlike balanced contracting clones. CD4+ contracting clones were found mainly in CM and EM, and CD8+ ones in EMRA.

The sequence came from an adult woman who had mild COVID-19 (a few samples of this study predate the infection). Cell type and time point are not known. The sequenced sample consisted of PBMCs or a T cell subset sorted from them (not recorded which).

In DNA, the CDR3 is TGTGCCAGCAGCTTCAATGACGAGGCGAATACGCAGTATTTT. The encoded protein is CASSFNDEANTQYF. The chain links TRBV5-6 to TRBJ2-3; D gene unclear. This CDR3 spans 14 amino acids. Trimming stripped 2 bases from V and 7 bases from J, with 14 bases between. Germline V gene sequence: CDR1 SGHDT, CDR2 YYEEEE.